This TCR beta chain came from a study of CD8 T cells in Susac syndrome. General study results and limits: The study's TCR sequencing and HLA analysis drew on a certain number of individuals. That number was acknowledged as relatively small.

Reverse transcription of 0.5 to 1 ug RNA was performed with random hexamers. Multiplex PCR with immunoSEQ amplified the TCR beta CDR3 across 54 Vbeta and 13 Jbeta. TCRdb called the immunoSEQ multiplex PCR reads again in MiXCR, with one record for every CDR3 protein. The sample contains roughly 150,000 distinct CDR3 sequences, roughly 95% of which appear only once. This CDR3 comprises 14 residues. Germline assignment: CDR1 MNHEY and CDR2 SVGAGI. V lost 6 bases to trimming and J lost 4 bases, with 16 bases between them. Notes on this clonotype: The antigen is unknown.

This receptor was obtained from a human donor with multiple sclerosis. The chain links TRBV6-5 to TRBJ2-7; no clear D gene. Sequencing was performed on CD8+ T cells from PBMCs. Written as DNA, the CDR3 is TGTGCCAGCAGCCCAGGTCCTGATCGATACGAGCAGTACTTC. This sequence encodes CASSPGPDRYEQYF.